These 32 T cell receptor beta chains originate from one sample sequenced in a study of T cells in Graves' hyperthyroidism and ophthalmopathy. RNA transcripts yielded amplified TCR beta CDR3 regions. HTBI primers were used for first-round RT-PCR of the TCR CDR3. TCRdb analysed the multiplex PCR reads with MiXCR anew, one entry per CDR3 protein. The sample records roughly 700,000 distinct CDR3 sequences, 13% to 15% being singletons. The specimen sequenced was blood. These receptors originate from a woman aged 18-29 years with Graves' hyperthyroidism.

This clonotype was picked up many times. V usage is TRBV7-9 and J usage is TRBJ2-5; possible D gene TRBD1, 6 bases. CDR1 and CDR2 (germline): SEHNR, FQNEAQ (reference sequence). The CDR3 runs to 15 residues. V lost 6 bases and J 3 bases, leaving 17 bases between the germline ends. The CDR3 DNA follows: TGTGCCAGCAGTCAACAGGGCGCGAAGGAAGAGACCCAGTACTTC. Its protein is CASSQQGAKEETQYF.

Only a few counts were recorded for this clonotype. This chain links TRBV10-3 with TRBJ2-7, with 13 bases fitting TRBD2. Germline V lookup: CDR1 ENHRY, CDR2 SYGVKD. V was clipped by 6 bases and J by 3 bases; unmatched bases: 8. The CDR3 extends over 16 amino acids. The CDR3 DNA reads TGTGCCATCAGCGGACTAGCGGGAGTGCGCGGCTACGAGCAGTACTTC. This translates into CAISGLAGVRGYEQYF.

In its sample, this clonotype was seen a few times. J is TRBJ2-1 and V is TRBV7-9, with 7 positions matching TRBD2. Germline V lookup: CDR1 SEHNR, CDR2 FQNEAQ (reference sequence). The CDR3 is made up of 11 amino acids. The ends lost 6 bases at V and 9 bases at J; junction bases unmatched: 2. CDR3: CASRWEGEQFF. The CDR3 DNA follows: TGTGCCAGCAGGTGGGAGGGTGAGCAGTTCTTC.

CDR3 loop: CASSYLLEVGTGELFF. The CDR3 DNA reads TGTGCCAGCAGTTACTTACTGGAAGTGGGGACCGGGGAGCTGTTTTTT. V and J are TRBV6-9 and TRBJ2-2; D uncertain. Between the trimmed V and J ends, which lost 3 bases and 5 bases, there was a span of 16 bases. The CDR3 contains 16 residues. Germline values: CDR1 MNHGY, CDR2 SVAAGI.

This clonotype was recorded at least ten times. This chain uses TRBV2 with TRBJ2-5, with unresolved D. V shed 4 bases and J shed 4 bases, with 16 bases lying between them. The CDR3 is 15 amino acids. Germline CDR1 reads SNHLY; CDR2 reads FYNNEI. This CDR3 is CASSVFPSSGETQYF. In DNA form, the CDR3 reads TGTGCCAGCAGTGTTTTTCCGTCTTCGGGAGAGACCCAGTACTTC.

CDR3 residues: CASSRYRLAGGADTQYF. DNA of the CDR3: TGTGCCAGCAGTCGCTACAGACTAGCGGGAGGGGCAGATACGCAGTATTTT. The gene calls are TRBV3-1 and TRBJ2-3; 14 positions match TRBD2. This CDR3 spans 17 amino acids. The germline gives CDR1 LGHDT, CDR2 YNNKEL (reference sequence). Trimming cost V 6 bases and J 4 bases; bases outside gene matches: 9.

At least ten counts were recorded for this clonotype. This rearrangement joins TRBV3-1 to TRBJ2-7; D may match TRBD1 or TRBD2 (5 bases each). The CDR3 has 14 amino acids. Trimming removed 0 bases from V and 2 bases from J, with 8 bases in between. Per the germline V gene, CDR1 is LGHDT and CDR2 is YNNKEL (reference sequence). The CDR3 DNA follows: TGTGCCAGCAGCCAAGATCTGGGACCCTACGAGCAGTACTTC. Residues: CASSQDLGPYEQYF.

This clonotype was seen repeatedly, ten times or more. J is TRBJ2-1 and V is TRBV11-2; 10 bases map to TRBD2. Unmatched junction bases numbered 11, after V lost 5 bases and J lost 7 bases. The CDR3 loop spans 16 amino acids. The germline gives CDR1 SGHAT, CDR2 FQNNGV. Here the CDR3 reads CASSTLAGGRENEQFF. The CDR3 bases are TGTGCCAGCAGCACCTTAGCGGGAGGCCGCGAAAATGAGCAGTTCTTC.

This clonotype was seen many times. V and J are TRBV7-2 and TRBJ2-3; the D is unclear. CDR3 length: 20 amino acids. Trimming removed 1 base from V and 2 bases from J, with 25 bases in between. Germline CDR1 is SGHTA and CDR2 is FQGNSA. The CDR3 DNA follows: TGTGCCAGCAGCTTAGGAAGGAGTTCCCTCGACCATTTTATCACAGATACGCAGTATTTT. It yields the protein CASSLGRSSLDHFITDTQYF. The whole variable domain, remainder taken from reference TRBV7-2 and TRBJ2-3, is GAGVSQSPSNKVTEKGKDVELRCDPISGHTALYWYRQSLGQGLEFLIYFQGNSAPDKSGLPSDRFSAERTGGSVSTLTIQRTQQEDSAVYLCASSLGRSSLDHFITDTQYFGPGTRLTVL.

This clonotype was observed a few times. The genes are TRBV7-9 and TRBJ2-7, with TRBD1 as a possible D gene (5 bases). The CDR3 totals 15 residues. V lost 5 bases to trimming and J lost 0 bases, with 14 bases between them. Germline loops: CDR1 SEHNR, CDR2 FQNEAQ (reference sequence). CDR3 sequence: CASSHQGASSYEQYF. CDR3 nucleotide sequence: TGTGCCAGCAGCCACCAAGGGGCCAGCTCCTACGAGCAGTACTTC.

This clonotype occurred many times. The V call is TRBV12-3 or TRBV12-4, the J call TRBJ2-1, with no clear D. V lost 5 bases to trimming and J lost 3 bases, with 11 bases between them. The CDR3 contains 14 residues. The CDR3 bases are TGTGCCAGCAGTCCTAGGACGAACTACAATGAGCAGTTCTTC. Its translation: CASSPRTNYNEQFF.

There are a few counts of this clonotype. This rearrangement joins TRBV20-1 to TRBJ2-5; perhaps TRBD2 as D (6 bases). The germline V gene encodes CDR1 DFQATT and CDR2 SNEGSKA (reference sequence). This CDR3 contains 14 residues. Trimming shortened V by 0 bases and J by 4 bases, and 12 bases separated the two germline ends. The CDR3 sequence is CSARDQPAGETQYF. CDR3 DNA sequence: TGCAGTGCTAGAGATCAACCAGCGGGAGAGACCCAGTACTTC.

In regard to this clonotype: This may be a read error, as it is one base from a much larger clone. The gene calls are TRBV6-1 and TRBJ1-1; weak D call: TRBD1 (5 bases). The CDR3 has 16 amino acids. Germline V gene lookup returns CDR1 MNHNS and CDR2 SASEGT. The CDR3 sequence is CASSPRGRPLNTGAFF. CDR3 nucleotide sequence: TGTGCCAGCAGCCCAAGGGGCCGACCTCTGAACACTGGAGCTTTCTTT.

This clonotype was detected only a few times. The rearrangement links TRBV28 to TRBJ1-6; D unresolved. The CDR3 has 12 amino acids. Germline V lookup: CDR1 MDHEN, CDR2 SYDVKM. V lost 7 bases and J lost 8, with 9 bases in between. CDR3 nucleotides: TGTGCCAGCATGGAGGGATATTCACCCCTCCACTTT. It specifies CASMEGYSPLHF.

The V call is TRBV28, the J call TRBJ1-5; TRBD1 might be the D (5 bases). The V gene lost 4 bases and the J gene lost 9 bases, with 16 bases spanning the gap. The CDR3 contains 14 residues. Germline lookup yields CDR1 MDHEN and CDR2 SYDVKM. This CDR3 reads CASSSRLGATPQHF. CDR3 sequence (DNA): TGTGCCAGCAGTTCGAGACTAGGGGCAACGCCCCAGCATTTT.

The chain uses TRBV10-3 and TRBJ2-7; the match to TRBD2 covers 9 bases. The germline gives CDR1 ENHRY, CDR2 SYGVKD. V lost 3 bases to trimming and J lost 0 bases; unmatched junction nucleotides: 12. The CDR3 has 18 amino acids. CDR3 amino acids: CAISDPGLAGGGSYEQYF. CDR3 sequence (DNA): TGTGCCATCAGTGACCCGGGACTAGCAGGTGGGGGCTCCTACGAGCAGTACTTC.

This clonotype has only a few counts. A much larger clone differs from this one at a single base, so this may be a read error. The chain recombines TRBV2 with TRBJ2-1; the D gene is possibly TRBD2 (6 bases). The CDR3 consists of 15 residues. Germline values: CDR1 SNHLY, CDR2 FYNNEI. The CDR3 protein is CASSSGRGSYNGQFF. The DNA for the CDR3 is TGTGCCAGCTCCTCGGGGCGGGGCTCCTACAATGGGCAGTTCTTC.

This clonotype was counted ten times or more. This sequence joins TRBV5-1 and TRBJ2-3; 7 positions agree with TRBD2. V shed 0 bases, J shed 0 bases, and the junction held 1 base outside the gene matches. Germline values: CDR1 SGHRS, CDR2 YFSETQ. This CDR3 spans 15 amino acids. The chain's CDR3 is CASSLVGGSTDTQYF. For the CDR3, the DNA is TGCGCCAGCAGCTTGGTCGGGGGGAGCACAGATACGCAGTATTTT.

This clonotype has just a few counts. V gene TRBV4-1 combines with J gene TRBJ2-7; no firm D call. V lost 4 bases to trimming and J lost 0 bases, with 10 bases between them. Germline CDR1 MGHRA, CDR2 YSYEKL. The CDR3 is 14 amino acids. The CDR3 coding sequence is TGCGCCAGCAGCCGGTTAACTGACTCCTACGAGCAGTACTTC. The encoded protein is CASSRLTDSYEQYF.

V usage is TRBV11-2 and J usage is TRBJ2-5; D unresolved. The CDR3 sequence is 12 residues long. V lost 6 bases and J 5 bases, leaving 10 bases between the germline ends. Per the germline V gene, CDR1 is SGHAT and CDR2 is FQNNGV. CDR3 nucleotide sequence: TGTGCCAGCAGTCACTCTAGGGAGACCCAGTACTTC. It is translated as CASSHSRETQYF.

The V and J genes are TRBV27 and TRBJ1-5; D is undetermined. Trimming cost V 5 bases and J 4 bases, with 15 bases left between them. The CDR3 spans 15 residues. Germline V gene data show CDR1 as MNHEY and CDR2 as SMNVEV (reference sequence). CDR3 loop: CASSPNLGRNQPQHF. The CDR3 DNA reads TGTGCCAGCAGTCCTAACCTTGGGCGAAATCAGCCCCAGCATTTT.

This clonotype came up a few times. The DNA for the CDR3 is TGTGCCAGCAGCGGCAACAGGGTTTCCGATCAGCCCCAGCATTTT. Translating gives CASSGNRVSDQPQHF. V usage is TRBV7-9 and J usage is TRBJ1-5; the D gene is possibly TRBD1 (6 bases). V was shortened by 5 bases and J by 5 bases, with 16 bases between the two germline ends. The V gene's germline CDR1 is SEHNR and CDR2 FQNEAQ (reference sequence). The CDR3 totals 15 residues.

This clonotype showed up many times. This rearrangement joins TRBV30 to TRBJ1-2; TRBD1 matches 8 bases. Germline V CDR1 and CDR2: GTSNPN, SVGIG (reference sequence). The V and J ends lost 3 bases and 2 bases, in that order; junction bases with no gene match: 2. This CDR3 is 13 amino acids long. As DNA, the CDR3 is TGTGCCTGGAGCGCAGGGGGCAACTATGGCTACACCTTC. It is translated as CAWSAGGNYGYTF.

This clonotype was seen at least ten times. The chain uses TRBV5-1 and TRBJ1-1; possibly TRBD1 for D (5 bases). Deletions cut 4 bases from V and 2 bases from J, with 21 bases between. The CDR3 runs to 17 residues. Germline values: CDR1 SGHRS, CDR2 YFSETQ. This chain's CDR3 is CASSPDSGAGLNTEAFF. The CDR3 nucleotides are TGCGCCAGCAGCCCCGATAGCGGTGCGGGGCTAAACACTGAAGCTTTCTTT. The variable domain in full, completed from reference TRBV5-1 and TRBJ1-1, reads KAGVTQTPRYLIKTRGQQVTLSCSPISGHRSVSWYQQTPGQGLQFLFEYFSETQRNKGNFPGRFSGRQFSNSRSEMNVSTLELGDSALYLCASSPDSGAGLNTEAFFGQGTRLTVV.

CDR3 DNA sequence: TGTGCCAGCAGCCAACCCGCCCTAGCGGGAGGGCCTAGCTCCTACAATGAGCAGTTCTTC. Its protein is CASSQPALAGGPSSYNEQFF. The chain couples TRBV16 to TRBJ2-1, with 12 bases matching TRBD2. V was clipped by 2 bases and J by 0 bases; unmatched bases: 11. CDR1 is KGHSY and CDR2 is FQNENV in the germline V gene. The CDR3 contains 20 residues.

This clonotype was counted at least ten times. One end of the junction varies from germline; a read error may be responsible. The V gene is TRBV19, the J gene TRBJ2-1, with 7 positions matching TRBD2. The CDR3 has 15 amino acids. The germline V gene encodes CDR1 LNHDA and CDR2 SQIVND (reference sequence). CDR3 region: CASSPRDYSYNEQFF. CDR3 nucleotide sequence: TGCGCCAGCAGCCCCCGGGACTACTCCTACAATGAGCAGTTCTTC.

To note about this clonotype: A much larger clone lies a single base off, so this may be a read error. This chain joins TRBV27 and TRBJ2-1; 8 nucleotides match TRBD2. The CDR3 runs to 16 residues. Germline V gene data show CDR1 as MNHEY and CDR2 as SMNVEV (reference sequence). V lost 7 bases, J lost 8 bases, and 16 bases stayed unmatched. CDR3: CASTYPSGGGLHEQFF. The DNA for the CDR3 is TGTGCCAGCACCTATCCGAGCGGGGGAGGTTTGCATGAGCAGTTCTTC.

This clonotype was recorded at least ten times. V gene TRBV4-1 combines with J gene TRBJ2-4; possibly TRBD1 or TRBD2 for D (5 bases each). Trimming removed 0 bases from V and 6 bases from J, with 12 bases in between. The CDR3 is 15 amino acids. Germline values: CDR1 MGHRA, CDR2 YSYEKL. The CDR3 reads CASSQEGAGRNIQYF. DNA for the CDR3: TGCGCCAGCAGCCAAGAAGGGGCAGGGAGAAACATTCAGTACTTC.

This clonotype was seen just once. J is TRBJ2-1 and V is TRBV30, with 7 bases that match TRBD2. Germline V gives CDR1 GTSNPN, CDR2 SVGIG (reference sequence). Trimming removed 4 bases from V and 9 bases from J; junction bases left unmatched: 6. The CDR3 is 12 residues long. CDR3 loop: CAWTSGTGEQFF. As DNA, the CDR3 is TGTGCCTGGACTAGCGGAACAGGTGAGCAGTTCTTC.

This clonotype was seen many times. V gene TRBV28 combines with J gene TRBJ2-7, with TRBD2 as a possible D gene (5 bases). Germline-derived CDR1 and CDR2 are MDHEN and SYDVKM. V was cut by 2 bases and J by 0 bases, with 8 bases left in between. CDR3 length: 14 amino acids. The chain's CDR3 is CASSLPGSSYEQYF. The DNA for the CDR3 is TGTGCCAGCAGTTTACCGGGGAGCTCCTACGAGCAGTACTTC.

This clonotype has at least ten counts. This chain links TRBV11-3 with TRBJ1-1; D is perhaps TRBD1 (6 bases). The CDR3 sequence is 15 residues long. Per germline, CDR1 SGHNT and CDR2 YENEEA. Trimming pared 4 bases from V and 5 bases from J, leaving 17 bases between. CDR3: CASSWAWGARTEAFF. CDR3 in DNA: TGTGCCAGCAGCTGGGCGTGGGGGGCTAGGACTGAAGCTTTCTTT.

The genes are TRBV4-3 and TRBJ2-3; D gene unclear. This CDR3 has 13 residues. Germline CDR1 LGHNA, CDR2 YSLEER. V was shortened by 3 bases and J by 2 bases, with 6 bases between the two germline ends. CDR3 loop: CASSQRITDTQYF. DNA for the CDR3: TGCGCCAGCAGCCAGAGAATCACAGATACGCAGTATTTT.